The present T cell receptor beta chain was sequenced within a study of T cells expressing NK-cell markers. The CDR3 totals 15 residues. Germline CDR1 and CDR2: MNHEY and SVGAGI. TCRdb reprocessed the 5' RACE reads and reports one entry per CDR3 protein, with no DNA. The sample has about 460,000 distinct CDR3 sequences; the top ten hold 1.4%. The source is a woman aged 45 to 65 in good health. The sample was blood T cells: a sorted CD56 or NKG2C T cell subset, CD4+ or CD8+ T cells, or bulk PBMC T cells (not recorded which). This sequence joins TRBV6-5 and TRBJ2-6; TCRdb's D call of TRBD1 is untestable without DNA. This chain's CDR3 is CASSKGQTGANVLTF.